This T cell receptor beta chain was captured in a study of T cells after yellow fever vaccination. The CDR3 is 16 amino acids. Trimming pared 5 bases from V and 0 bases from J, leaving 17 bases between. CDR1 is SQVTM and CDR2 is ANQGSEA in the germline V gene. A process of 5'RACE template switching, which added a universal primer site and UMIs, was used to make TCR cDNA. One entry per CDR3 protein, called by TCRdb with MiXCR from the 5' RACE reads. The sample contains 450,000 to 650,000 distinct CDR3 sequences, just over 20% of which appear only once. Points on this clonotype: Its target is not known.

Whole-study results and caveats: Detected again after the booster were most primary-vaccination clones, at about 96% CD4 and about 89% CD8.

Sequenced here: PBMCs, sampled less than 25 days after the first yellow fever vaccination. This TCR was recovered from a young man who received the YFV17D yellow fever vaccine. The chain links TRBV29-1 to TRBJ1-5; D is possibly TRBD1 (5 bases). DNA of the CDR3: TGCAGCGTTAGGGACGGAGGATCTTATAGCAATCAGCCCCAGCATTTT. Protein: CSVRDGGSYSNQPQHF.